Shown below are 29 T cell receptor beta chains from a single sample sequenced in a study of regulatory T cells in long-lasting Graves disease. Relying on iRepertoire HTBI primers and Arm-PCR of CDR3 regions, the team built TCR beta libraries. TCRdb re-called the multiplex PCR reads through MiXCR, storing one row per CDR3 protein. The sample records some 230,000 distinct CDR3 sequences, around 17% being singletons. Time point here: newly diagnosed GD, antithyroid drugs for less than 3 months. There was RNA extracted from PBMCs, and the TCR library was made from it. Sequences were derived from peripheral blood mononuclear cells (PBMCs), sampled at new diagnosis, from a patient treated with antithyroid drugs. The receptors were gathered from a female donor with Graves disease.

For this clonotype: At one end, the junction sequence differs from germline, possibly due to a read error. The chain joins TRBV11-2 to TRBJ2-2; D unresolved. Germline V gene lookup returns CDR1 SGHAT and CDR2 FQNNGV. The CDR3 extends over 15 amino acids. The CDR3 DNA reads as TGCGCCAGCAGCCCCCCCCCGGCGAACACCGGGGAGCTGTTTTTT. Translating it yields CASSPPPANTGELFF.

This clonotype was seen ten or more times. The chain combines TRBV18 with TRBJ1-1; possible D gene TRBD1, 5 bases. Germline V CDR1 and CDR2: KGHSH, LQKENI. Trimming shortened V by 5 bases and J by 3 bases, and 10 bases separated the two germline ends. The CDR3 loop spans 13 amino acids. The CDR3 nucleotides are TGTGCCAGCTCAGGAGGGGAGGACACTGAAGCTTTCTTT. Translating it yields CASSGGEDTEAFF.

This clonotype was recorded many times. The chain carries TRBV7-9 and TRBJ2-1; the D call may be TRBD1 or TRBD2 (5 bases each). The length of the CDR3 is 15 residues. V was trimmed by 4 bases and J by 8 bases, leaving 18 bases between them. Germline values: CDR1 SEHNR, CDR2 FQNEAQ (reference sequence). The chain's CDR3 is CASSSTRGYGDEQFF. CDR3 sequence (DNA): TGTGCCAGCAGCTCTACCCGGGGCTATGGGGATGAGCAGTTCTTC.

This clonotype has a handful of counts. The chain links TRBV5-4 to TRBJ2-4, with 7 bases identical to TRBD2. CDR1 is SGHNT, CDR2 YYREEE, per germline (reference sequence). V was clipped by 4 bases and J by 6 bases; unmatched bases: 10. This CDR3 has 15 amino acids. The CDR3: CASSLLAGSGNIQYF. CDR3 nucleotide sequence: TGTGCCAGCAGCCTATTAGCGGGTTCGGGAAACATTCAGTACTTC.

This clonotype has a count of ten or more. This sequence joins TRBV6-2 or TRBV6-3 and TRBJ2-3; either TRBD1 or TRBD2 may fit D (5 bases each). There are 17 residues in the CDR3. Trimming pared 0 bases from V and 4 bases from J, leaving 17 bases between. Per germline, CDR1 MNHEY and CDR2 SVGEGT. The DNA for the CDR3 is TGTGCCAGCAGTTACTCGCTCAGGGACGGGTTGGCAGATACGCAGTATTTT. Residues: CASSYSLRDGLADTQYF.

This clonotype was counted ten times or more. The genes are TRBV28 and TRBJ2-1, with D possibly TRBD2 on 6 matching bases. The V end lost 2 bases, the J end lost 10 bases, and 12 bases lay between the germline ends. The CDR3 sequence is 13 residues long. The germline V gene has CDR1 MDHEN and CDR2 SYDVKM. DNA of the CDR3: TGTGCCAGCAGTTTAACTAGCCGGTACGAGCAGTTCTTC. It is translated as CASSLTSRYEQFF.

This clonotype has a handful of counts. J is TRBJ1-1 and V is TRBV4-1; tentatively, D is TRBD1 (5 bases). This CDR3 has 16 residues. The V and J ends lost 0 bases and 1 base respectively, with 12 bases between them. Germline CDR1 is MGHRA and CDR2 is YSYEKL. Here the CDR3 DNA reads TGCGCCAGCAGCCAAGATATCCCCACAGGGAACACTGAAGCTTTCTTT. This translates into CASSQDIPTGNTEAFF.

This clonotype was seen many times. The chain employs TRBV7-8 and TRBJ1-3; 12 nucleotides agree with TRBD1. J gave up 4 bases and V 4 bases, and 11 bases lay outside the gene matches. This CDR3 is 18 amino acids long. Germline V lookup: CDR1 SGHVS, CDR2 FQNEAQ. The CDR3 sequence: CASSSSRDRGLSGNTIYF. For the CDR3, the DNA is TGTGCCAGCAGCTCCTCGCGGGACAGGGGGCTGTCGGGAAACACCATATATTTT.

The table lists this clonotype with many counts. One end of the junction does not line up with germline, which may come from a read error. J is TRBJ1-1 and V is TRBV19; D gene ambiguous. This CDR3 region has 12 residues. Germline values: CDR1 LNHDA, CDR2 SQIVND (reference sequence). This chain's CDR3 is CASSHQNAEAFF. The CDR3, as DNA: TGTGCCAGTAGTCACCAGAACGCTGAAGCTTTCTTT.

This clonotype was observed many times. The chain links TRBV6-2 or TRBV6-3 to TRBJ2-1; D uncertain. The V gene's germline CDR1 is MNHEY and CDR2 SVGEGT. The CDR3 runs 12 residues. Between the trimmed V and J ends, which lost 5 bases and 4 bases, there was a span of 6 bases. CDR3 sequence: CASSQAYNEQFF. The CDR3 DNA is TGTGCCAGCAGTCAGGCTTACAATGAGCAGTTCTTC.

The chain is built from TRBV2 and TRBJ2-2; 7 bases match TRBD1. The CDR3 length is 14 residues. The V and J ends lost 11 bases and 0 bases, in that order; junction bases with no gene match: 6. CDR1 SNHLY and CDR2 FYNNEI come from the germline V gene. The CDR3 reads CAGRQGSNTGELFF. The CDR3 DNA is TGTGCCGGACGACAGGGCTCGAACACCGGGGAGCTGTTTTTT.

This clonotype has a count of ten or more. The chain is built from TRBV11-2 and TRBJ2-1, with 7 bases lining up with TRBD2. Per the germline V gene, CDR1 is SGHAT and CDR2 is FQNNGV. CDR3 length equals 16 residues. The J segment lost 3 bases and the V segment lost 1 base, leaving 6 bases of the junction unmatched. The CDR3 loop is CASSLVGGSVYNEQFF. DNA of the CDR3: TGTGCCAGCAGCTTAGTTGGCGGGAGTGTCTACAATGAGCAGTTCTTC.

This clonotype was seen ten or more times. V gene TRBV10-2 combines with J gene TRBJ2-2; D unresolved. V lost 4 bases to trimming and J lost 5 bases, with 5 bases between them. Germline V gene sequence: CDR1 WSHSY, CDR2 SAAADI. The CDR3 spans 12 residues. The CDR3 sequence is CASSVRTGELFF. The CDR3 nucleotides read TGCGCCAGCAGTGTACGGACCGGGGAGCTGTTTTTT.

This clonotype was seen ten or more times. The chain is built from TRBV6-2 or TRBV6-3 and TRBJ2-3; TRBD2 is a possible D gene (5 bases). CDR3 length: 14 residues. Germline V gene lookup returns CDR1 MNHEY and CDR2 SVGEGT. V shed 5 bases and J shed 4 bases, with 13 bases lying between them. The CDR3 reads CASSTLLGSDTQYF. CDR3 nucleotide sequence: TGTGCCAGCAGTACTCTACTAGGATCAGATACGCAGTATTTT.

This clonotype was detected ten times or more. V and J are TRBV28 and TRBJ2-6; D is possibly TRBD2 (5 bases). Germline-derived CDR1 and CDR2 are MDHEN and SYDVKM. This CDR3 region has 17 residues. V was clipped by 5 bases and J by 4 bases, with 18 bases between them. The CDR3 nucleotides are TGTGCCAGCAGTCCAATCCAGAGGGCGGCCGGGGCCAACGTCCTGACTTTC. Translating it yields CASSPIQRAAGANVLTF.

This CDR3 is CASSRGTSGAEETQYF. In DNA, the CDR3 is TGTGCCAGCAGCCGGGGGACTAGCGGAGCCGAAGAGACCCAGTACTTC. The gene calls are TRBV3-1 and TRBJ2-5, with TRBD2 identical over 11 bases. Trimming took 4 bases from V and 3 from J; bases not matched to a gene: 7. Per the germline V gene, CDR1 is LGHDT and CDR2 is YNNKEL (reference sequence). CDR3 size: 16 residues.

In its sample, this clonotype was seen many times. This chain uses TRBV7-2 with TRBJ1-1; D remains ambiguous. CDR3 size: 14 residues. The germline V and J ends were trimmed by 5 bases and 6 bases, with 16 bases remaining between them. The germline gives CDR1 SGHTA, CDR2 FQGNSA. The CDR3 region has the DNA TGTGCCAGCAGCCCAAGGACCCACCCAGCTGAAGCTTTCTTT. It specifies CASSPRTHPAEAFF.

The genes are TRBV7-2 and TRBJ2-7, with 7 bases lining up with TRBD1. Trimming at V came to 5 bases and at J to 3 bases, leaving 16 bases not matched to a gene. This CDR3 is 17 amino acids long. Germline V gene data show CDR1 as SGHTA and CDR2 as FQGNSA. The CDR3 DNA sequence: TGTGCCAGCAGCACTACGCTACAGGGGAACTCCCTCTACGAGCAGTACTTC. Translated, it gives CASSTTLQGNSLYEQYF.

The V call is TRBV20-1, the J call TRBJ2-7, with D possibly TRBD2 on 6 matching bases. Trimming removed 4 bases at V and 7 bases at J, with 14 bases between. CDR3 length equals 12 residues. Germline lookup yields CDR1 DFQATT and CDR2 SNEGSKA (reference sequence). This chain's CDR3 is CSAKSGAGEQYF. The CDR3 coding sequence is TGCAGTGCTAAATCGGGCGCGGGAGAGCAGTACTTC.

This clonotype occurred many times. In DNA, the CDR3 is TGTGCCAGCAGTGGGAGTTACACTGAAGCTTTCTTT. Its protein product is CASSGSYTEAFF. The chain has TRBV2 and TRBJ1-1, with D unresolved. V was pared by 4 bases and J by 3 bases, with 6 bases between. The CDR3 covers 12 residues. From germline, CDR1 is SNHLY and CDR2 FYNNEI.

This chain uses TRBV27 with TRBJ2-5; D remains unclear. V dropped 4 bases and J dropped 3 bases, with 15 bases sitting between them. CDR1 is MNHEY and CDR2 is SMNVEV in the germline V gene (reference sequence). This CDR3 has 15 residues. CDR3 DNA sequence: TGTGCCAGCAGTTCAGTTGCGGATCTAAAAGAGACCCAGTACTTC. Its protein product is CASSSVADLKETQYF.

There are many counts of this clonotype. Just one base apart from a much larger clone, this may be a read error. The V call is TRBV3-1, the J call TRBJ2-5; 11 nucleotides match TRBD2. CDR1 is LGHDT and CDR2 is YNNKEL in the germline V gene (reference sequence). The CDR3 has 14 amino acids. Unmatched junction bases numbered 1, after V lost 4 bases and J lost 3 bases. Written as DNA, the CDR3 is TGTGCCAGCAGCCCGACTAGCGGGAAAGAGACCCAGTACTTC. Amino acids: CASSPTSGKETQYF.

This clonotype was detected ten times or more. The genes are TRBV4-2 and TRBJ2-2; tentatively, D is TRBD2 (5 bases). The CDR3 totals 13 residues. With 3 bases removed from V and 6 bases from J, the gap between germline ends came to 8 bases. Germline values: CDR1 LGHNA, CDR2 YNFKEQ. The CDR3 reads CASSQDFAGELFF. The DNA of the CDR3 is TGTGCCAGCAGCCAGGACTTCGCCGGGGAGCTGTTTTTT.

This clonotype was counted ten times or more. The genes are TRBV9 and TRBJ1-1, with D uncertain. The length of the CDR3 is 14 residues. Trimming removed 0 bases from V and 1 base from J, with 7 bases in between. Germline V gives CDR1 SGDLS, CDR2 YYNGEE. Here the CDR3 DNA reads TGTGCCAGCAGCGTAGGGATGGGGAACACTGAAGCTTTCTTT. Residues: CASSVGMGNTEAFF.

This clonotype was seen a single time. CDR3 sequence: CASKRDRGYEKLFF. CDR3 nucleotides: TGTGCCAGCAAAAGGGACAGGGGATATGAAAAACTGTTTTTT. V and J are TRBV12-3 or TRBV12-4 and TRBJ1-4, with 10 nucleotides matching TRBD1. After removal of 7 bases from V and 6 bases from J, the junction contained 5 bases not matched to a gene. The CDR3 runs 14 residues.

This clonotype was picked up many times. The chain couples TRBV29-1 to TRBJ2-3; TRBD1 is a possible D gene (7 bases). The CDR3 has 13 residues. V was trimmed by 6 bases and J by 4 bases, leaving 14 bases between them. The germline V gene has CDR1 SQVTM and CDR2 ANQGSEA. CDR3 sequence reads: CSVGGGGADTQYF. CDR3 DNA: TGCAGCGTAGGTGGAGGGGGCGCAGATACGCAGTATTTT.

The CDR3 sequence: CASSPGLAEPTDTQYF. The CDR3 bases are TGTGCCAGCAGCCCGGGACTAGCGGAACCCACAGATACGCAGTATTTT. The J gene is TRBJ2-3, the V gene TRBV12-3 or TRBV12-4; 11 bases are shared with TRBD2. The CDR3 runs 16 residues. The V and J ends lost 6 bases and 2 bases, in that order; junction bases with no gene match: 7.

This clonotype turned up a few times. CDR3 loop: CASSPLAGQGENTEAFF. DNA of the CDR3: TGTGCCAGCTCACCTTTAGCGGGACAGGGTGAGAACACTGAAGCTTTCTTT. This chain joins TRBV18 and TRBJ1-1; 9 nucleotides match TRBD1. This CDR3 spans 17 amino acids. Unmatched junction bases numbered 9, after V lost 3 bases and J lost 1 base. Germline V CDR1 and CDR2: KGHSH, LQKENI.

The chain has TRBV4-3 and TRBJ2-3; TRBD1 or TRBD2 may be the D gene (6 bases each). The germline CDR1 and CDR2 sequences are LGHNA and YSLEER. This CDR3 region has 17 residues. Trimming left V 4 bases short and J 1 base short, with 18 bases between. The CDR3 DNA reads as TGCGCCAGCAGCCCAAGGCGGGCGGGACAAGGCACAGATACGCAGTATTTT. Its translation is CASSPRRAGQGTDTQYF.